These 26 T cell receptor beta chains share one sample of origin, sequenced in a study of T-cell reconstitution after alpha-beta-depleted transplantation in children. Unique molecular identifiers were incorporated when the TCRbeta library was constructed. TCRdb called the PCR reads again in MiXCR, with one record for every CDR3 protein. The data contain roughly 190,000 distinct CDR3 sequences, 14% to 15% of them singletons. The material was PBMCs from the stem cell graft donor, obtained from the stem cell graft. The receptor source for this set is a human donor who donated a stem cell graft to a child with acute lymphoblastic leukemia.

CDR3 amino acids: CASSYGRKGGYEQYF. The CDR3 region has the DNA TGTGCCAGCAGTTACGGTAGGAAGGGTGGCTACGAGCAGTACTTC. The rearrangement uses TRBV6-5 and TRBJ2-7; D ambiguous. Germline loops: CDR1 MNHEY, CDR2 SVGAGI. V lost 2 bases to trimming and J lost 3 bases, with 14 bases between them. The CDR3 length is 15 residues.

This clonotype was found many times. CDR3 region: CASSWRLADPYNEQFF. In DNA, the CDR3 is TGTGCCAGCAGCTGGCGGCTAGCGGACCCCTACAATGAGCAGTTCTTC. V gene TRBV11-2 combines with J gene TRBJ2-1; 7 bases agree with TRBD2. The CDR3 extends over 16 amino acids. The germline V gene has CDR1 SGHAT and CDR2 FQNNGV. J gave up 2 bases and V 4 bases, and 8 bases lay outside the gene matches.

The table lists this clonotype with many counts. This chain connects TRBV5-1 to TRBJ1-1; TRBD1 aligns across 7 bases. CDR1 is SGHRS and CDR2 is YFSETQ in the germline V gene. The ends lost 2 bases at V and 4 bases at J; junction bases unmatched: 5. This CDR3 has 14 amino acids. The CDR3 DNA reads TGCGCCAGCAGCTTATCAGGGGGGATCACTGAAGCTTTCTTT. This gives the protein CASSLSGGITEAFF.

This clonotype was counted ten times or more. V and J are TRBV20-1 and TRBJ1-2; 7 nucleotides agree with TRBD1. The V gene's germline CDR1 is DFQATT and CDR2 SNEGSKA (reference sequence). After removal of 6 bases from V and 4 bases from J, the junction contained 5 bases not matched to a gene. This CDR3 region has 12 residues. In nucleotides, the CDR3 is TGCAGTGCGGATACAGGGGCCTATGGCTACACCTTC. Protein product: CSADTGAYGYTF.

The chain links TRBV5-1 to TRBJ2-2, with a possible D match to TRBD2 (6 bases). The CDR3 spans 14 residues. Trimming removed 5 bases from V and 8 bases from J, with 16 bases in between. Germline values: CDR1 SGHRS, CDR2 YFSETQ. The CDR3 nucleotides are TGCGCCAGCAGTCCGGACTACTTTGGAGGGGAGCTGTTTTTT. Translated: CASSPDYFGGELFF.

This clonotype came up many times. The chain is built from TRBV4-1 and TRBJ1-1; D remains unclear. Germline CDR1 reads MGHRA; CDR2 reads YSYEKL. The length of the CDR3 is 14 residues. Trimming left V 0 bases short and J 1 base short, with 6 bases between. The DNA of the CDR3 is TGCGCCAGCAGCCAAGATGGGAGGAACACTGAAGCTTTCTTT. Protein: CASSQDGRNTEAFF.

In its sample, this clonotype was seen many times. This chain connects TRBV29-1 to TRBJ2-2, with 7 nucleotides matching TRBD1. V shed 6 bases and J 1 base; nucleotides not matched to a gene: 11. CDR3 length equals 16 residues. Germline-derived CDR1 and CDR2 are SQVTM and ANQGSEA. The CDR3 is CSVEGDSRRNTGELFF. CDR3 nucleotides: TGCAGCGTCGAGGGGGACAGTCGGAGGAACACCGGGGAGCTGTTTTTT.

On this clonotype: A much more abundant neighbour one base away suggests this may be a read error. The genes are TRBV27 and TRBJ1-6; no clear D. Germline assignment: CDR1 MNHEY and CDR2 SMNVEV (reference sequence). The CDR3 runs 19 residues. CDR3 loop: CVSCAGSGSSVTYNSPLHF. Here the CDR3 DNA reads TGTGTCAGCTGTGCGGGGTCGGGCAGCTCGGTCACCTATAATTCACCCCTCCACTTT.

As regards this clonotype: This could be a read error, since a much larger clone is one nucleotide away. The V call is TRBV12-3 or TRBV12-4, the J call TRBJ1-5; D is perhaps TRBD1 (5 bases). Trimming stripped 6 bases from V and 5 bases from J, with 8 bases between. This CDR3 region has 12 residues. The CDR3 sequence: CASRRGDQPQHF. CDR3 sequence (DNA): TGTGCCAGCAGGCGGGGGGATCAGCCCCAGCATTTT.

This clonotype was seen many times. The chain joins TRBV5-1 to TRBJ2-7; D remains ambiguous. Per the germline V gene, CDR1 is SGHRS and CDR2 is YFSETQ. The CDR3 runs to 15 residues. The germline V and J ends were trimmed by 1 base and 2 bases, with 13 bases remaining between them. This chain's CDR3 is CASSLYASRAYEQYF. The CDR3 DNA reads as TGCGCCAGCAGCTTGTATGCCAGCAGAGCCTACGAGCAGTACTTC. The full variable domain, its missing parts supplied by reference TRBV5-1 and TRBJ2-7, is KAGVTQTPRYLIKTRGQQVTLSCSPISGHRSVSWYQQTPGQGLQFLFEYFSETQRNKGNFPGRFSGRQFSNSRSEMNVSTLELGDSALYLCASSLYASRAYEQYFGPGTRLTVT.

As DNA, the CDR3 is TGTGCCAGCAGCTCCCTCCAGGGAGGGAGTTCACCCCTCCACTTT. Amino acid sequence: CASSSLQGGSSPLHF. This chain uses TRBV28 with TRBJ1-6, with a tentative D call TRBD1 (5 bases). The CDR3 consists of 15 residues. The germline V and J ends were trimmed by 6 bases and 9 bases, with 18 bases remaining between them. Germline V gene data show CDR1 as MDHEN and CDR2 as SYDVKM.

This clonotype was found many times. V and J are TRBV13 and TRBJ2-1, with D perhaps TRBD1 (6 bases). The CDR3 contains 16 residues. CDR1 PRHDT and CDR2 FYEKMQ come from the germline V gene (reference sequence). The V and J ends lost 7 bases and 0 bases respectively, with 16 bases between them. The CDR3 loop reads CASNWFRGGSYNEQFF. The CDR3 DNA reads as TGTGCCAGCAATTGGTTCAGAGGGGGCTCCTACAATGAGCAGTTCTTC.

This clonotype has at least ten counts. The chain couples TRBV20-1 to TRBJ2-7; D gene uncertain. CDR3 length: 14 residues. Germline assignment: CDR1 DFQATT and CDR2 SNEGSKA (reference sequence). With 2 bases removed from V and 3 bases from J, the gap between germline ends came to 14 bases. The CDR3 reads CSARPTSGFYEQYF. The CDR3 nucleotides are TGCAGTGCTAGACCAACCAGTGGTTTCTACGAGCAGTACTTC.

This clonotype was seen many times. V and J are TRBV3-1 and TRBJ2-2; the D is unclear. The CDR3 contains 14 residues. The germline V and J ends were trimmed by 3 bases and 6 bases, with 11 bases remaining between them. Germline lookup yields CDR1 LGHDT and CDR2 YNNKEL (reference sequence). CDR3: CASSQENFAGELFF. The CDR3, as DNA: TGTGCCAGCAGCCAGGAGAATTTCGCCGGGGAGCTGTTTTTT.

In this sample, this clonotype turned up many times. CDR3 nucleotides: TGCGCCAGCAGCTTGGGGGACGGCACAGATACGCAGTATTTT. Protein sequence: CASSLGDGTDTQYF. The chain joins TRBV5-1 to TRBJ2-3; D may be TRBD1 or TRBD2 (5 bases each). The CDR3 length is 14 residues. V shed 0 bases and J shed 1 base, with 6 bases lying between them. CDR1 and CDR2 (germline): SGHRS, YFSETQ.

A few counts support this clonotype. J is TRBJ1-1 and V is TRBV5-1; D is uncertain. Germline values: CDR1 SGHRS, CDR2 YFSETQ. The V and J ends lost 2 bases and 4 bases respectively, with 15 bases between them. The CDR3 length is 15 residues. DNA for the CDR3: TGCGCCAGCAGCTTATCTACTATCCCCCGCACTGAAGCTTTCTTT. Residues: CASSLSTIPRTEAFF.

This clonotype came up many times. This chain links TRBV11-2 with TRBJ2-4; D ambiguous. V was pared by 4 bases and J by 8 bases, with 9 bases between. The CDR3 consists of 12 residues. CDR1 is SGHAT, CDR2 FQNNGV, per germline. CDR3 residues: CASSYIKDIQYF. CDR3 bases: TGTGCCAGCAGCTATATCAAGGACATTCAGTACTTC.

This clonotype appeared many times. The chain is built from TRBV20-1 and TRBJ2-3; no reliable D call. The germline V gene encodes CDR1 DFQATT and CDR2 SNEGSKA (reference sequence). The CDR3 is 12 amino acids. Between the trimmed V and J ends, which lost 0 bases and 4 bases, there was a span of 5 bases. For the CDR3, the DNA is TGCAGTGCTAGAGAGTCAGCAGATACGCAGTATTTT. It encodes CSARESADTQYF.

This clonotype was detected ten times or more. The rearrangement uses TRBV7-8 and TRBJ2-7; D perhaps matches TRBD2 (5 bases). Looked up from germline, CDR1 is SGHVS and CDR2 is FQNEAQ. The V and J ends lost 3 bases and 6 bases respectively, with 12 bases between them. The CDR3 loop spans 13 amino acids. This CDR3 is CASSLPTTSEQYF. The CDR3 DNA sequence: TGTGCCAGCAGCTTGCCCACCACTAGCGAGCAGTACTTC.

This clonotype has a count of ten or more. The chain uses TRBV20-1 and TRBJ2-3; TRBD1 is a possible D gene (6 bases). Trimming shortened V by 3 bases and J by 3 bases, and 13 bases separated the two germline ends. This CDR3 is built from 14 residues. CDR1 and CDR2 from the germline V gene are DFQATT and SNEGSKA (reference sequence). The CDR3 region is CSARRTAVTDTQYF. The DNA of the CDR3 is TGCAGTGCTAGGAGGACAGCGGTTACAGATACGCAGTATTTT.

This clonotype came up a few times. The CDR3, as DNA: TGTGCCAGCAGTTCTTGGACTAGCGCGACCGGGGAGCTGTTTTTT. Protein sequence: CASSSWTSATGELFF. The gene calls are TRBV12-3 or TRBV12-4 and TRBJ2-2; 9 bases agree with TRBD2. The length of the CDR3 is 15 residues. After removal of 4 bases from V and 5 bases from J, the junction contained 5 bases not matched to a gene.

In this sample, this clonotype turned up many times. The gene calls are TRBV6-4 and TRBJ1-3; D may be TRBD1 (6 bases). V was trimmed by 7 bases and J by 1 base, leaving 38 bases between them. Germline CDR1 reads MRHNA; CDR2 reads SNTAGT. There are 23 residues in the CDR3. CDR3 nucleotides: TGTGCCAGCACTCTCCCAACGACCTCTCTTGGCCGGACAGCCACGGGGTCTGGAAACACCATATATTTT. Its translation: CASTLPTTSLGRTATGSGNTIYF.

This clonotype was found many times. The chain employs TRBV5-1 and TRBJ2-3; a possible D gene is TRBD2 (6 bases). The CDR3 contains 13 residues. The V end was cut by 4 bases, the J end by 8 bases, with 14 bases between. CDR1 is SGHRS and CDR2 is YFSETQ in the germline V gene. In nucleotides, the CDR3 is TGCGCCAGCAGCGATGTCGCGGGGAGTACGCAGTATTTT. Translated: CASSDVAGSTQYF.

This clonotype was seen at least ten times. CDR3 in DNA: TGTGCCAGCATGGGGGGGGTGTCGGAGACCCAGTACTTC. Translating it yields CASMGGVSETQYF. The chain has TRBV21-1 and TRBJ2-5; the table's TRBD1 call for D was not verified on the DNA. TRBV21-1 is a pseudogene locus. This CDR3 is built from 13 residues.

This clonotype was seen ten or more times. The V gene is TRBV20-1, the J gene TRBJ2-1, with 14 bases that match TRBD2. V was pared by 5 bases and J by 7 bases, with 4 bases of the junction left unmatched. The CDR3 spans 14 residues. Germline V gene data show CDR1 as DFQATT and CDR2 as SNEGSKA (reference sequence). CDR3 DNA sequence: TGCAGTGCTGGAAGACTAGCGGGAGGGAATGAGCAGTTCTTC. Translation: CSAGRLAGGNEQFF.

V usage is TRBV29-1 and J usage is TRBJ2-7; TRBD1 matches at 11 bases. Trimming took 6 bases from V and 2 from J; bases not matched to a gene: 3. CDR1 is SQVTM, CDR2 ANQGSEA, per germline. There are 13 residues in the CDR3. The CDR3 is CSVGQGETYEQYF. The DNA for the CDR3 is TGCAGCGTGGGACAGGGGGAAACCTACGAGCAGTACTTC.